This TCR beta chain came from a study of blood T cell repertoires in COVID-19. Background on the study: In each case, the material was cDNA or gDNA derived from T cells, B-cell-depleted T cells, or PBMCs.

In the authors' workflow: Nucleated cell number was recorded as an estimate derived from reference gene primer amplification. Libraries were prepared by immunoSEQ multiplex PCR; TCRdb keeps only in-frame clonotypes and omits some of them. D and trimming were read from the DNA, whereas the V and J calls and clone size are those reported in that table. The data contain approximately 300,000 clones, roughly 90% of them singletons. This CDR3 comprises 20 residues. Germline V gives CDR1 MNHEY, CDR2 SVGEGT. The V and J ends lost 4 bases and 4 bases, in that order; junction bases with no gene match: 25. This sequence originates from a man aged 18 to 30 who had recovered from COVID-19. Input material: peripheral blood. This chain joins TRBV6-2 or TRBV6-3 and TRBJ2-7; the match to TRBD1 covers 7 bases. CDR3 DNA sequence: TGTGCCAGCAGTTCACGGACAGGTTTATACGGTCGTACTCACATATACGAGCAGTACTTC. Residues: CASSSRTGLYGRTHIYEQYF.